This T cell receptor (beta chain) was profiled in a study of blood T cell repertoires in COVID-19. The wider study: COVID-19 samples collected from the United States, Italy and Spain covered acute and convalescent phases. Sources were T cells, B-cell-depleted T cells, or PBMCs; the material itself was cDNA or gDNA.

Profiled with immunoSEQ multiplex PCR; TCRdb holds only in-frame clones, not every one. The sample shows approximately 200,000 clones, approximately 83% of them seen only once. CDR1 and CDR2 (germline): MDHEN, SYDVKM. The CDR3 is 13 residues long. V was clipped by 7 bases and J by 1 base; unmatched bases: 2. The sequencing input was peripheral blood. This sequence was found in a human donor with active or convalescent COVID-19. The donor label of this sample is uncertain. The chain links TRBV28 to TRBJ2-7, with 9 bases lining up with TRBD1. CDR3: CASTGQGSYEQYF. The CDR3 region has the DNA TGTGCCAGCACAGGACAGGGGTCCTACGAGCAGTACTTC.